Listed below are T cell receptor beta chains from one sample, sequenced in a study of CD8 T cells in ankylosing spondylitis. From the 5' RACE reads, TCRdb called clonotypes with MiXCR, one entry per CDR3 protein. The data hold around 140,000 distinct CDR3 sequences, with about an eighth observed a single time. The material sequenced was blood, either unsorted or a sorted T cell fraction (not recorded which). These receptors were collected from a female donor with ankylosing spondylitis or in good health (not recorded which). Both conserved end residues are part of each CDR3. The order of the fields is clone size, J gene, D gene, V gene, CDR3 DNA, CDR3 protein. A D gene is named only where the DNA matches it firmly. A row's size may be missing; if present it is once, few, many or a size class.

abundance: many; j_gene: TRBJ2-5; d_gene: -; v_gene: TRBV18; CDR3nt: TGTGCCAGCTCGGTCGGAGAGACCCAGTACTTC; CDR3aa: CASSVGETQYF
abundance: many; j_gene: TRBJ2-1; d_gene: -; v_gene: TRBV30; CDR3nt: TGTGCCTGGACCGGAGGATACAATGAGCAGTTCTTC; CDR3aa: CAWTGGYNEQFF
abundance: -; j_gene: TRBJ2-1; d_gene: TRBD2; v_gene: TRBV6-4; CDR3nt: TGTGCCAGCAGCGGAGGACTAGCGGGAGCCAATGAGCAGTTCTTC; CDR3aa: CASSGGLAGANEQFF
abundance: many; j_gene: TRBJ2-1; d_gene: -; v_gene: TRBV9; CDR3nt: TGTGCCAGCAGCGTAGAGGAGAGCTCCTACAATGAGCAGTTCTTC; CDR3aa: CASSVEESSYNEQFF
abundance: many; j_gene: TRBJ2-7; d_gene: -; v_gene: TRBV28; CDR3nt: TGTGCCAGCAGTCTAGTCTTCGAGCAGTACTTC; CDR3aa: CASSLVFEQYF
abundance: many; j_gene: TRBJ2-1; d_gene: TRBD2; v_gene: TRBV29-1; CDR3nt: TGCAGCGTTCTCTTGACTAGCGGGAGCTCCTACAATGAGCAGTTCTTC; CDR3aa: CSVLLTSGSSYNEQFF
abundance: many; j_gene: TRBJ1-1; d_gene: -; v_gene: TRBV12-3/TRBV12-4; CDR3nt: TGTGCCAGCAGTTTAGGACAGAGCAACACTGAAGCTTTCTTT; CDR3aa: CASSLGQSNTEAFF
abundance: many; j_gene: TRBJ1-1; d_gene: -; v_gene: TRBV19; CDR3nt: TGTGCCAGTACCTCATTGGACCGTTCCAACACTGAAGCTTTCTTT; CDR3aa: CASTSLDRSNTEAFF
abundance: many; j_gene: TRBJ1-5; d_gene: TRBD1; v_gene: TRBV18; CDR3nt: TGTGCCAGCTCTTACCGGGACAGGAATCAGCCCCAGCATTTT; CDR3aa: CASSYRDRNQPQHF
abundance: many; j_gene: TRBJ1-2; d_gene: -; v_gene: TRBV29-1; CDR3nt: TGCAGCGATCGGGACGGAACCTATGGCTACACCTTC; CDR3aa: CSDRDGTYGYTF
abundance: many; j_gene: TRBJ2-7; d_gene: -; v_gene: TRBV21-1; CDR3nt: -; CDR3aa: CASSKVGSGILPSYEQYF
abundance: many; j_gene: TRBJ2-5; d_gene: -; v_gene: TRBV7-6; CDR3nt: TGTGCCAGCAGCTTAGGCCAAGAGACCCAGTACTTC; CDR3aa: CASSLGQETQYF
abundance: many; j_gene: TRBJ1-1; d_gene: -; v_gene: TRBV24-1; CDR3nt: TGTGCCACCAGTGTTGGGGGGCCCGACACTGAAGCTTTCTTT; CDR3aa: CATSVGGPDTEAFF
abundance: few; j_gene: TRBJ2-1; d_gene: TRBD2; v_gene: TRBV2; CDR3nt: TGTGCCAGCAGGACACTAGCGGGGTTGTTCGGTGAGCAGTTCTTC; CDR3aa: CASRTLAGLFGEQFF
abundance: few; j_gene: TRBJ2-1; d_gene: TRBD1; v_gene: TRBV14; CDR3nt: TGTGCCAGCAGCCCCGGACAGGGCCGGAGACCCAATGAGCAGTTCTTC; CDR3aa: CASSPGQGRRPNEQFF
abundance: -; j_gene: TRBJ1-4; d_gene: -; v_gene: TRBV28; CDR3nt: TGTGCCAGCAGGAAATTATGGGAGATAAGAGAAAGACTGTTTTTT; CDR3aa: CASRKLWEIRERLFF
abundance: -; j_gene: TRBJ2-1; d_gene: TRBD2; v_gene: TRBV5-1; CDR3nt: TGCGCCAGCAGCTTGGTGGGACTAGCGGGCAATGAGCAGTTCTTC; CDR3aa: CASSLVGLAGNEQFF
abundance: many; j_gene: TRBJ1-2; d_gene: -; v_gene: TRBV28; CDR3nt: TGTGCCAGCCAGGGGATAGTGGATGGCTACACCTTC; CDR3aa: CASQGIVDGYTF
abundance: many; j_gene: TRBJ2-7; d_gene: TRBD1; v_gene: TRBV10-3; CDR3nt: TGTGCCATCCGGACAGGGGGCCAGGCCTACGAGCAGTACTTC; CDR3aa: CAIRTGGQAYEQYF
abundance: many; j_gene: TRBJ2-3; d_gene: TRBD2; v_gene: TRBV20-1; CDR3nt: TGCAGTTTACTAGCGGGAGGGCGGGCCACAGATACGCAGTATTTT; CDR3aa: CSLLAGGRATDTQYF
abundance: many; j_gene: TRBJ2-7; d_gene: TRBD1; v_gene: TRBV6-1; CDR3nt: TGTGCCAGCAGTCGGCCCGGGACAGGGGGCCTCGAGCAGTACTTC; CDR3aa: CASSRPGTGGLEQYF
abundance: -; j_gene: TRBJ1-1; d_gene: -; v_gene: TRBV5-1; CDR3nt: TGCGCCAGCAGCCGGGGGCACGGGGCCCCCGAAGCTTTCTTT; CDR3aa: CASSRGHGAPEAFF
abundance: many; j_gene: TRBJ2-1; d_gene: -; v_gene: TRBV29-1; CDR3nt: TGCAGCGTTGACGAGGGGGCCTACAATGAGCAGTTCTTC; CDR3aa: CSVDEGAYNEQFF
abundance: many; j_gene: TRBJ2-3; d_gene: -; v_gene: TRBV7-6; CDR3nt: TGTGCCAGCAGCCCCCTCCCGAAACGGGGCACAGATACGCAGTATTTT; CDR3aa: CASSPLPKRGTDTQYF
abundance: -; j_gene: TRBJ1-2; d_gene: -; v_gene: TRBV27; CDR3nt: TGTGCCAGCAGTTTAACCGGGGACGGCTATGGCTACACCTTC; CDR3aa: CASSLTGDGYGYTF
abundance: -; j_gene: TRBJ2-3; d_gene: -; v_gene: TRBV7-8; CDR3nt: TGTGCCAGCAGCTTTTACGGGACATCAGATACGCAGTATTTT; CDR3aa: CASSFYGTSDTQYF
abundance: many; j_gene: TRBJ2-7; d_gene: -; v_gene: TRBV6-2/TRBV6-3; CDR3nt: TGTGCCAGCAGTTCCCCGGACTTTTACGAGCAGTACTTC; CDR3aa: CASSSPDFYEQYF
abundance: -; j_gene: TRBJ2-3; d_gene: -; v_gene: TRBV19; CDR3nt: TGTGCCAGTAGTATGGGGGTTATTGGAGATACGCAGTATTTT; CDR3aa: CASSMGVIGDTQYF
abundance: many; j_gene: TRBJ2-3; d_gene: -; v_gene: TRBV12-3/TRBV12-4; CDR3nt: TGTGCCAGCAGTTATGCGAGCACAGATACGCAGTATTTT; CDR3aa: CASSYASTDTQYF
abundance: many; j_gene: TRBJ1-1; d_gene: -; v_gene: TRBV5-1; CDR3nt: TGCGCCAGCAGAACAGGATACCTGAACACTGAAGCTTTCTTT; CDR3aa: CASRTGYLNTEAFF
abundance: few; j_gene: TRBJ1-5; d_gene: -; v_gene: TRBV10-2; CDR3nt: TGCGCCAGCAGAGGGGGAGGGGGCAATCAGCCCCAGCATTTT; CDR3aa: CASRGGGGNQPQHF
abundance: many; j_gene: TRBJ1-1; d_gene: -; v_gene: TRBV5-1; CDR3nt: TGCGCCAGCAGCTTTGTAGGCCCGAGGACTGAAGCTTTCTTT; CDR3aa: CASSFVGPRTEAFF
abundance: -; j_gene: TRBJ2-7; d_gene: -; v_gene: TRBV28; CDR3nt: TGTGCCAGCAGTTTGGTCTCCGAGCAGTACTTC; CDR3aa: CASSLVSEQYF
abundance: -; j_gene: TRBJ1-6; d_gene: TRBD1; v_gene: TRBV12-3/TRBV12-4; CDR3nt: TGTGCCAGCAGTATCTGGACAGGGGCCGGCTATTCACCCCTCCACTTT; CDR3aa: CASSIWTGAGYSPLHF
abundance: many; j_gene: TRBJ1-2; d_gene: -; v_gene: TRBV12-3/TRBV12-4; CDR3nt: TGTGCCAGCAGTCTAGGGGTGTTGGGGGGCTACACCTTC; CDR3aa: CASSLGVLGGYTF
abundance: few; j_gene: TRBJ1-5; d_gene: -; v_gene: TRBV12-3/TRBV12-4; CDR3nt: TGTGCCAGCAGTCTCTTTGACTGGCCCCAGCATTTT; CDR3aa: CASSLFDWPQHF
abundance: few; j_gene: TRBJ1-1; d_gene: TRBD1; v_gene: TRBV5-8; CDR3nt: TGTGCCAGCAGCTTGAGCCGGGACAGGGCTCCTTCCACTGAAGCTTTCTTT; CDR3aa: CASSLSRDRAPSTEAFF
abundance: many; j_gene: TRBJ2-7; d_gene: -; v_gene: TRBV21-1; CDR3nt: TGTGCCAGCAGCCAGAGATTCAGGGTTATTGGCGAGCAGTACTTC; CDR3aa: CASSQRFRVIGEQYF
abundance: many; j_gene: TRBJ1-5; d_gene: TRBD1; v_gene: TRBV12-3/TRBV12-4; CDR3nt: TGTGCCAGCAGTTTTGAGGGGGCAGGGCAGCCCCAGCATTTT; CDR3aa: CASSFEGAGQPQHF
abundance: -; j_gene: TRBJ1-1; d_gene: TRBD1; v_gene: TRBV12-3/TRBV12-4; CDR3nt: TGTGCCAGCAGTTTAGGGACAGGGCGTCCTGAAGCTTTCTTT; CDR3aa: CASSLGTGRPEAFF
abundance: few; j_gene: TRBJ2-5; d_gene: -; v_gene: TRBV11-2; CDR3nt: TGTGCCAGCAGCTATAGAGGGTGGGGCGGGGAGACCCAGTACTTC; CDR3aa: CASSYRGWGGETQYF
abundance: many; j_gene: TRBJ2-3; d_gene: -; v_gene: TRBV20-1; CDR3nt: TGCAGTGCTAGAGCCTGGGGAAGAAGCACAGATACGCAGTATTTT; CDR3aa: CSARAWGRSTDTQYF
abundance: few; j_gene: TRBJ1-2; d_gene: -; v_gene: TRBV12-3/TRBV12-4; CDR3nt: TGTGCCAGCAGCCACGATCGACGGGGGGGCTACACCTTC; CDR3aa: CASSHDRRGGYTF
abundance: many; j_gene: TRBJ1-1; d_gene: -; v_gene: TRBV10-3; CDR3nt: TGTGCCATCAGCGGCGGACAGCCGGATGAAGCTTTCTTT; CDR3aa: CAISGGQPDEAFF
abundance: many; j_gene: TRBJ1-1; d_gene: -; v_gene: TRBV3-1; CDR3nt: TGTGCCAGCAGCCAAAGGTCGGCAGGAGTAGACACTGAAGCTTTCTTT; CDR3aa: CASSQRSAGVDTEAFF
abundance: -; j_gene: TRBJ1-6; d_gene: TRBD1; v_gene: TRBV20-1; CDR3nt: TGCAGTGCTAGAGCCCCGACAGGGGAAAATTCACCCCTCCACTTT; CDR3aa: CSARAPTGENSPLHF
abundance: -; j_gene: TRBJ1-5; d_gene: TRBD1; v_gene: TRBV7-2; CDR3nt: TGTGCCAGCAGCTCAGGACAGGGAAATCTGATAAATCAGCCCCAGCATTTT; CDR3aa: CASSSGQGNLINQPQHF
abundance: many; j_gene: TRBJ2-7; d_gene: TRBD1; v_gene: TRBV28; CDR3nt: TGTGCCACCTATAAAGGACAGGGGCGGGAGCAGTACTTC; CDR3aa: CATYKGQGREQYF
abundance: many; j_gene: TRBJ1-3; d_gene: -; v_gene: TRBV6-1; CDR3nt: TGTGCCAGCAGTGCAGGAGTCTACTCTGGAAACACCATATATTTT; CDR3aa: CASSAGVYSGNTIYF
abundance: once; j_gene: TRBJ2-1; d_gene: -; v_gene: TRBV7-7; CDR3nt: TGTGCCAGCAGCTTGGATCCAGGGAATGAGCAGTTCTTC; CDR3aa: CASSLDPGNEQFF
abundance: few; j_gene: TRBJ1-4; d_gene: TRBD1; v_gene: TRBV29-1; CDR3nt: TGCAGCGTTGCACTACAGGGGGCGGAAGAAAAACTGTTTTTT; CDR3aa: CSVALQGAEEKLFF
abundance: -; j_gene: TRBJ1-1; d_gene: -; v_gene: TRBV4-1; CDR3nt: TGCGCCAGCAGCCAAGGAGCGGACGTCGACACTGAAGCTTTCTTT; CDR3aa: CASSQGADVDTEAFF
abundance: many; j_gene: TRBJ1-2; d_gene: TRBD1; v_gene: TRBV7-9; CDR3nt: TGTGCCAGCAGCTTAGGGAACACAGGGGGCTATGGCTACACCTTC; CDR3aa: CASSLGNTGGYGYTF
abundance: many; j_gene: TRBJ1-2; d_gene: -; v_gene: TRBV5-1; CDR3nt: TGCGCCAGCAGCTTGGGGGCCAGAGACTACACCTTC; CDR3aa: CASSLGARDYTF
abundance: many; j_gene: TRBJ1-2; d_gene: -; v_gene: TRBV5-1; CDR3nt: TGCGCCAGCAGCCCGGAGGGGGGGTCCTATGGCTACACCTTC; CDR3aa: CASSPEGGSYGYTF
abundance: many; j_gene: TRBJ1-5; d_gene: -; v_gene: TRBV15; CDR3nt: TGTGCCACCAGCAGAGATCTGCAGGGAGGGCAGCCCCAGCATTTT; CDR3aa: CATSRDLQGGQPQHF
abundance: many; j_gene: TRBJ2-3; d_gene: -; v_gene: TRBV3-1; CDR3nt: TGTGCCAGCAGCCAAGATCTGGTAGAGCGCGCGCAGTATTTT; CDR3aa: CASSQDLVERAQYF